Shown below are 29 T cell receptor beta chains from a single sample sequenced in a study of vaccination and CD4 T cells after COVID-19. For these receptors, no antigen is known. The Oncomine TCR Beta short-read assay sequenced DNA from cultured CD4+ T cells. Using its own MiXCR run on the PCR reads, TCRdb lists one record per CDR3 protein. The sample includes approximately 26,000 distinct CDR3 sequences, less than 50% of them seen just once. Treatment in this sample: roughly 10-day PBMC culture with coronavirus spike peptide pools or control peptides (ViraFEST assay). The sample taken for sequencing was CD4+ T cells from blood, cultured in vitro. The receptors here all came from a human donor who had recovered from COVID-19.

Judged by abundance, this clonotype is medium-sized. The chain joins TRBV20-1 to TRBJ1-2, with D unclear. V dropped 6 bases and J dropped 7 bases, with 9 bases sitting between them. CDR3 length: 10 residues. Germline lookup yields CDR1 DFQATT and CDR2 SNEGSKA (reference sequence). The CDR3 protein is CSATQRGYTF. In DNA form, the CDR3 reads TGCAGTGCCACCCAACGTGGCTACACCTTC.

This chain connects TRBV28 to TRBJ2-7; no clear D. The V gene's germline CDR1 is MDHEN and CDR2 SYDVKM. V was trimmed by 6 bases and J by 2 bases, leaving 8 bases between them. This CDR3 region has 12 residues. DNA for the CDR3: TGTGCCAGCAGCCCTCCGACCTACGAGCAGTACTTC. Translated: CASSPPTYEQYF.

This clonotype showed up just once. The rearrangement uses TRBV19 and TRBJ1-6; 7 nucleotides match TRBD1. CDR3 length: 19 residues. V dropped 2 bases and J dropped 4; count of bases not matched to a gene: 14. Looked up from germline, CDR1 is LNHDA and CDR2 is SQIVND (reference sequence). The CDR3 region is CASSISSPGQKKYNSPLHF. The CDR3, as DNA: TGTGCCAGTAGTATAAGTTCACCGGGACAGAAAAAGTATAATTCACCCCTCCACTTT.

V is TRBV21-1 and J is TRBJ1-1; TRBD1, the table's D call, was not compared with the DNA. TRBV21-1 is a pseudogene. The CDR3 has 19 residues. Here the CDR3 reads CASSPPAGQPPLGNTEAFF. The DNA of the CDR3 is TGTGCCAGCAGCCCACCCGCGGGACAGCCACCCCTGGGGAACACTGAAGCTTTCTTT.

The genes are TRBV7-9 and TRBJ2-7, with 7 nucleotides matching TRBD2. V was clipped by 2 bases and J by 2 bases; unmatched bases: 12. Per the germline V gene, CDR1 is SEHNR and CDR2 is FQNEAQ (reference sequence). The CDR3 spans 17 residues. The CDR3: CASSLSRARGSPYEQYF. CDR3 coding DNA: TGTGCCAGCAGCTTAAGTAGGGCTCGCGGGAGCCCCTACGAGCAGTACTTC.

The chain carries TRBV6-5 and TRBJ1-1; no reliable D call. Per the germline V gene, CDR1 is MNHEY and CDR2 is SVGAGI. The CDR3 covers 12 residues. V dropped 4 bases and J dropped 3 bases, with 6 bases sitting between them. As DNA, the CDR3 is TGTGCCAGCAGTTCTACGGACACTGAAGCTTTCTTT. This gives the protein CASSSTDTEAFF.

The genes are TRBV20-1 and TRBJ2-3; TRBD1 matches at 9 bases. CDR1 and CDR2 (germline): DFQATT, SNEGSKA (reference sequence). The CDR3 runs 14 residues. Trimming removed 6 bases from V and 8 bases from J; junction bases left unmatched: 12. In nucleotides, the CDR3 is TGCAGTGCGGATTGGGGACAGGGTGCGTCTACGCAGTATTTT. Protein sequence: CSADWGQGASTQYF.

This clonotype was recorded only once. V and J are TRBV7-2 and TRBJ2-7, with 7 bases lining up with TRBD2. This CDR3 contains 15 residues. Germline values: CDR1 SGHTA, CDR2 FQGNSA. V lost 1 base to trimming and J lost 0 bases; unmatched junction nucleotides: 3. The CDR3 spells CASSLVGGSSYEQYF. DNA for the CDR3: TGTGCCAGCAGCTTAGTTGGCGGGAGCTCCTACGAGCAGTACTTC.

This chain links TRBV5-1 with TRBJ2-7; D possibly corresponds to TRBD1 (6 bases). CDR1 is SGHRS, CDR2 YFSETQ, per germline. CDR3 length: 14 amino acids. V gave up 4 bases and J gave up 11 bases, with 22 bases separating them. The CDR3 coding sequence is TGCGCCAGCAGCCCCGACAGGAGCAGTGATGGGAAGTACTTC. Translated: CASSPDRSSDGKYF.

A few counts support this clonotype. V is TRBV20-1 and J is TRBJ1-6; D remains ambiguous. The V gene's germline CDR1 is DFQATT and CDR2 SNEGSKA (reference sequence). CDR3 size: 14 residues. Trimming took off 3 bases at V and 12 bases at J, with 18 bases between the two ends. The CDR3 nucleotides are TGCAGTGCTAGGGGATCGGGCCGCCGAGGACCCCTCCACTTT. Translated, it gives CSARGSGRRGPLHF.

The CDR3 loop is CASSLKGTSGGSSTDTQYF. CDR3 nucleotides: TGTGCCAGCAGCCTAAAGGGGACTAGCGGGGGCTCTAGCACAGATACGCAGTATTTT. The chain couples TRBV6-1 to TRBJ2-3; 14 positions agree with TRBD2. This CDR3 comprises 19 residues. After removal of 6 bases from V and 0 bases from J, the junction contained 11 bases not matched to a gene. Germline loops: CDR1 MNHNS, CDR2 SASEGT.

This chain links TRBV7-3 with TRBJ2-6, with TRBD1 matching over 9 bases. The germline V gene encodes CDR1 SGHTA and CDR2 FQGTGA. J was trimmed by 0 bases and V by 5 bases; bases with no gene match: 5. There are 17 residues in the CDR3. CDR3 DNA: TGTGCCAGCAGCGCGGGACAGGGACACTCTGGGGCCAACGTCCTGACTTTC. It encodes CASSAGQGHSGANVLTF.

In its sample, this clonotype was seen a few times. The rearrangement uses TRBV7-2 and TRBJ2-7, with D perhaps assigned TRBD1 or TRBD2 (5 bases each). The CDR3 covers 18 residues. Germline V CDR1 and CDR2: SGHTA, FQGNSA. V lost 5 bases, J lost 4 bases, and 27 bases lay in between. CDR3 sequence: CASSPDSRSLLGAYEQYF. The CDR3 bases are TGTGCCAGCAGCCCGGATTCCCGATCGCTACTCGGGGCTTACGAGCAGTACTTC.

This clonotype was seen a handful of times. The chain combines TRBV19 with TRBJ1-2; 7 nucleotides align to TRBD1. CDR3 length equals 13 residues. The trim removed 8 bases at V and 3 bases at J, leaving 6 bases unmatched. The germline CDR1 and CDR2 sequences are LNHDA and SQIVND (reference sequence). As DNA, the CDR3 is TGTGCCAGTGACAGGGTCGGATACTATGGCTACACCTTC. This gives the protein CASDRVGYYGYTF.

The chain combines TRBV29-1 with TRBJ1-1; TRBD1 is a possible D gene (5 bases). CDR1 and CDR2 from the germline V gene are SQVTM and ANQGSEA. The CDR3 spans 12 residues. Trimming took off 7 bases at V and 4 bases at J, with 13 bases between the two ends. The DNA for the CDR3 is TGCAGCGCCGGGGGGTTACGCACTGAAGCTTTCTTT. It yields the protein CSAGGLRTEAFF.

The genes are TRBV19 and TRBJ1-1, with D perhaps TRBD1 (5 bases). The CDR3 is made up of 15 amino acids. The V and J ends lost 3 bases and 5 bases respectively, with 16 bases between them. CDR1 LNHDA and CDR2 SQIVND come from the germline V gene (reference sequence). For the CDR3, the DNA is TGTGCCAGTAGTATCGGTGGGCAGGGTGGTACTGAAGCTTTCTTT. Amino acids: CASSIGGQGGTEAFF. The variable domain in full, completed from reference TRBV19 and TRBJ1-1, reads DGGITQSPKYLFRKEGQNVTLSCEQNLNHDAMYWYRQDPGQGLRLIYYSQIVNDFQKGDIAEGYSVSREKKESFPLTVTSAQKNPTAFYLCASSIGGQGGTEAFFGQGTRLTVV.

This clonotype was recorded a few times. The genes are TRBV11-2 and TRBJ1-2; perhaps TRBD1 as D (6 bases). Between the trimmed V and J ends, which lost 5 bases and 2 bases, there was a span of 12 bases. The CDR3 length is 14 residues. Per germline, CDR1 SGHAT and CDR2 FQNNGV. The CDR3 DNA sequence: TGTGCCAGCAGCCTCAGTACAGGGAACTATGGCTACACCTTC. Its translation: CASSLSTGNYGYTF.

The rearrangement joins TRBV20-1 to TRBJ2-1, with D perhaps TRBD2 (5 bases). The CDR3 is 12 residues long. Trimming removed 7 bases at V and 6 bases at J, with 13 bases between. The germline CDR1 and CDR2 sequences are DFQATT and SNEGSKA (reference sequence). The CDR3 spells CSGGGTVNEQFF. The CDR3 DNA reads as TGCAGTGGAGGAGGAACGGTCAATGAGCAGTTCTTC.

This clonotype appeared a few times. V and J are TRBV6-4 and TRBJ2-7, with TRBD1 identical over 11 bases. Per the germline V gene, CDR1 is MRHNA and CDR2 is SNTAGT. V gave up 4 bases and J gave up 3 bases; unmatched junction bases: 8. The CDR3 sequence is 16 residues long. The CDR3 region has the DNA TGTGCCAGCAGTGCCCCCACCGGGACAGGGGGCTACGAGCAGTACTTC. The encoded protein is CASSAPTGTGGYEQYF.

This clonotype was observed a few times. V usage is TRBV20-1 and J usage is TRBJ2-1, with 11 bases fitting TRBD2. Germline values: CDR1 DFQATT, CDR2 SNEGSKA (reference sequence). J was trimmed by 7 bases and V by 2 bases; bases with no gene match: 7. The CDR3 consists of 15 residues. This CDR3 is CSARRNLAGGNEQFF. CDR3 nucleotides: TGCAGTGCTAGAAGGAACTTAGCGGGGGGGAATGAGCAGTTCTTC.

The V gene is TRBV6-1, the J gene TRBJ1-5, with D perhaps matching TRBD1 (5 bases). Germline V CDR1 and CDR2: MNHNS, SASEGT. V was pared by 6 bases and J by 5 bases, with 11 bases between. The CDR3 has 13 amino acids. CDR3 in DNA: TGTGCCAGCAGCAGACAGCTTGATCAGCCCCAGCATTTT. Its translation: CASSRQLDQPQHF.

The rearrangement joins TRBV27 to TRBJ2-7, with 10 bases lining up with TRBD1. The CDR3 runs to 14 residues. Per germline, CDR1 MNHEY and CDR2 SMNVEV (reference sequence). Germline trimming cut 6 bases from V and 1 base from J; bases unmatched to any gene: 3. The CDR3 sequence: CASRRDRGSYEQYF. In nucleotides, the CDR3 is TGTGCCAGCAGGCGGGACAGGGGATCCTACGAGCAGTACTTC.

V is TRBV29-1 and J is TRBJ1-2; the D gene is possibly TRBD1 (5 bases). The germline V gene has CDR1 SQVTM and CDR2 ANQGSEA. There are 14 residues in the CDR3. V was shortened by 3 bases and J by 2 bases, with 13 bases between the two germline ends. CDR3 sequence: CSVDGLGENYGYTF. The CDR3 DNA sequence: TGCAGCGTTGATGGATTGGGGGAGAACTATGGCTACACCTTC.

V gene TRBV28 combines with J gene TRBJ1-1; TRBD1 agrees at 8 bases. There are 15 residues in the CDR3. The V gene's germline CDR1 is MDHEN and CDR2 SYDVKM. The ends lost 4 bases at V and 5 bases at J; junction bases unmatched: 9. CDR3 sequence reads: CASSSHGQGRTEAFF. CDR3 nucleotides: TGTGCCAGCAGTTCCCACGGACAGGGTAGGACTGAAGCTTTCTTT.

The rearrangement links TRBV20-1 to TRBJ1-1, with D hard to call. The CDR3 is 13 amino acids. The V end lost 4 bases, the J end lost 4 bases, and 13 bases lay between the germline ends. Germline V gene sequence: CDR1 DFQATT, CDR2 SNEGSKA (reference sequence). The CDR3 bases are TGCAGTGCTAACGTCCCTATGGGCACTGAAGCTTTCTTT. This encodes CSANVPMGTEAFF.

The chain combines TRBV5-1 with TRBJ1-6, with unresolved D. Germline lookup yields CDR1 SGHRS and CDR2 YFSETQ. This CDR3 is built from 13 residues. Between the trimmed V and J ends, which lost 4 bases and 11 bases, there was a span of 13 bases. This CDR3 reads CASSPDRTAPLHF. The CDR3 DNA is TGCGCCAGCAGCCCTGATAGGACGGCACCCCTCCACTTT. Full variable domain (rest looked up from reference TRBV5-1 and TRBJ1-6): KAGVTQTPRYLIKTRGQQVTLSCSPISGHRSVSWYQQTPGQGLQFLFEYFSETQRNKGNFPGRFSGRQFSNSRSEMNVSTLELGDSALYLCASSPDRTAPLHFGNGTRLTVT.

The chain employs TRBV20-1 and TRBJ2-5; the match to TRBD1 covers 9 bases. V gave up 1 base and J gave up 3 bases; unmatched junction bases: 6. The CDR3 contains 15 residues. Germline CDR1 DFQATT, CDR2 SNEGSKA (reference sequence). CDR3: CSARAGGTGKETQYF. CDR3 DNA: TGCAGTGCTAGAGCCGGCGGGACAGGGAAAGAGACCCAGTACTTC.

CDR3 protein: CASSITGAKNIQYF. CDR3 sequence (DNA): TGTGCCAGTAGTATCACAGGGGCTAAAAACATTCAGTACTTC. The chain recombines TRBV19 with TRBJ2-4; 7 bases are shared with TRBD1. CDR3 length: 14 residues. CDR1 is LNHDA and CDR2 is SQIVND in the germline V gene (reference sequence). After removal of 3 bases from V and 4 bases from J, the junction contained 3 bases not matched to a gene.

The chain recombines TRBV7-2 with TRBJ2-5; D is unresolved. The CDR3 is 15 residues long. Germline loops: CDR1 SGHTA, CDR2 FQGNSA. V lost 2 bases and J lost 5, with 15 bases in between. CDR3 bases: TGTGCCAGCAGCTTAATAGGGAATTCCGCGGAGACCCAGTACTTC. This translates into CASSLIGNSAETQYF. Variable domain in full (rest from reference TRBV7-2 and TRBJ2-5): GAGVSQSPSNKVTEKGKDVELRCDPISGHTALYWYRQSLGQGLEFLIYFQGNSAPDKSGLPSDRFSAERTGGSVSTLTIQRTQQEDSAVYLCASSLIGNSAETQYFGPGTRLLVL.